This TCR beta chain was sequenced for a study of T cells in Graves' hyperthyroidism and ophthalmopathy. Study outcomes and limitations: Separating ophthalmopathy from stable hyperthyroidism was achieved by a 13 V-J model.

On this clonotype itself: The antigen remains undetermined. The junction departs from germline at one end; a sequencing error may be responsible.

No progression to ophthalmopathy during 18 months of follow-up defined stable disease. Exclusion criteria comprised uncontrolled infection, other autoimmune disease, pregnancy or lactation. The study based diagnoses on clinical symptoms, serum thyroxine and TRAb, thyroid ultrasound and orbital computed tomography. TCR beta CDR3 regions were amplified from RNA. When the TCR CDR3 underwent first-round RT-PCR, the HTBI primer set was used. TCRdb fed the multiplex PCR reads into MiXCR, producing one record per CDR3 protein. The table records approximately 640,000 distinct CDR3 sequences, 17% of them present only once. Germline CDR1 SQVTM, CDR2 ANQGSEA. The CDR3 sequence is 12 residues long.

V usage is TRBV29-1 and J usage is TRBJ2-6; D is perhaps TRBD2 (5 bases). The TCR was taken from a man between 50 and 59 years old with Graves' hyperthyroidism. Input material: blood. The CDR3 DNA reads TGCAGCGTCCTAGCTGGTGCCAACGTCCTGACTTTC. It translates to CSVLAGANVLTF.